In its sample, the clone carrying this T cell receptor (beta chain) was seen a few times. No antigen is known for it. The sample belongs to a study of T cells after yellow fever vaccination. Across the whole study: With SMART-Seq v4 Ultra Low Input, the fractions containing low cell numbers were prepared. Findings of the study overall: Re-detected after boosting: most primary clones, about 95% of CD4 and less than 90% of CD8.

Researchers made TCR cDNA using 5'RACE template switching, and this step added a universal primer site and UMIs. TCRdb recomputed calls from the 5' RACE reads with MiXCR, one row per CDR3 protein. The sample has about 350,000 distinct CDR3 sequences; around 13% are singletons. CDR3 length: 17 amino acids. Germline V gene data show CDR1 as SGDLS and CDR2 as YYNGEE. V was pared by 0 bases and J by 7 bases, with 5 bases of the junction left unmatched. The receptor was isolated from a man between 18 and 35 years old who received the YFV17D yellow fever vaccine. The sample here was CD4+ T cells sorted from PBMCs, taken 15 days after the yellow fever booster vaccination. The chain uses TRBV9 and TRBJ2-1; the match to TRBD2 covers 15 bases. CDR3 amino acids: CASSVDIGTSGRNEQFF. CDR3 nucleotides: TGTGCCAGCAGCGTAGATATCGGGACTAGCGGGAGGAATGAGCAGTTCTTC. Complete variable domain (other parts from reference TRBV9 and TRBJ2-1): DSGVTQTPKHLITATGQRVTLRCSPRSGDLSVYWYQQSLDQGLQFLIQYYNGEERAKGNILERFSAQQFPDLHSELNLSSLELGDSALYFCASSVDIGTSGRNEQFFGPGTRLTVL.